This is a list of T cell receptor beta chains from one sample in a study of T cells in tumors after PD-1 blockade. The repertoire was sequenced with immunoSEQ multiplex PCR; TCRdb's copy has only in-frame clones and lacks some. The profile covers tens of thousands of clones, with 74% appearing a single time and over 3.5% taken by the ten largest. Sequenced material: PBMCs, taken after anti-PD-1 treatment. Receptors originate from a human donor with basal cell carcinoma. CDR3s include the opening cysteine and the closing phenylalanine or tryptophan. A D gene is named only where the DNA matches it firmly. Rows may omit the clone size; those that give it use once, few, many or a size class.

clone size	V gene	D gene	J gene	CDR3 DNA	CDR3 protein
.	TRBV7-9	TRBD2	TRBJ2-7	TGTGCCAGCACCCCGGGGGGAGCGGCACTTCCCTACGAGCAGTACTTC	CASTPGGAALPYEQYF
.	TRBV5-1	.	TRBJ1-4	TGCGCCAGCAGTGTAGGGGAAGCAACTAATGAAAAACTGTTTTTT	CASSVGEATNEKLFF
.	TRBV19	.	TRBJ1-4	TGTGCCAGTAGTAAATACCTGGGTGAAAAACTGTTTTTT	CASSKYLGEKLFF
.	TRBV3-1/TRBV3-2	TRBD2	TRBJ2-5	TGTGCCAGCAGCCCCAGCGGGGCGGAAGAGACCCAGTACTTC	CASSPSGAEETQYF
.	TRBV7-8	.	TRBJ2-7	TGTGCCAGCAGCTTAGCGGGATCGAAGGAGCAGTACTTC	CASSLAGSKEQYF
once	TRBV7-9	.	TRBJ1-2	TGTGCCAGCAGCTTAGCAAACACCCCTAACTATGGCTACACCTTC	CASSLANTPNYGYTF
.	TRBV30	TRBD1	TRBJ2-3	TGTGCCGGACAGACCCGGACAGGCTGGACAGATACGCAGTATTTT	CAGQTRTGWTDTQYF
.	TRBV7-8	.	TRBJ2-5	TGTGCCAGCAGCTTCGGCGGGAACCAAGAGACCCAGTACTTC	CASSFGGNQETQYF
.	TRBV25-1	.	TRBJ1-1	TGTGCCAGCAGTGGACAGATCCTGAACACTGAAGCTTTCTTT	CASSGQILNTEAFF
.	TRBV6-6	TRBD1	TRBJ1-2	TGTGCCGGAAAGACAGGGGGCGCCTATGGCTACACCTTC	CAGKTGGAYGYTF
few	TRBV5-1	TRBD2	TRBJ2-7	TGCGCCAGCAGCTCACTAGCGGGGGGGCCGAACGAGCAGTACTTC	CASSSLAGGPNEQYF
once	TRBV9	.	TRBJ2-3	TGTGCCAGCAGCGTAGCTGGACTACCGACCCCAGATACGCAGTATTTT	CASSVAGLPTPDTQYF
once	TRBV18	TRBD1	TRBJ2-3	TGTGCCAGCTCACCAGAACAGGGGCGTTGGACAGATACGCAGTATTTT	CASSPEQGRWTDTQYF
.	TRBV14	.	TRBJ2-3	TGTGCCAGCAGCGCACCCGGGACGATCACAGATACGCAGTATTTT	CASSAPGTITDTQYF
.	TRBV30	.	TRBJ2-2	TGTGCCTTACAACCGGCCGCGGACTCGAACACCGGGGAGCTGTTTTTT	CALQPAADSNTGELFF
few	TRBV25-1	.	TRBJ1-6	TGTGCCAGCAGTGGAGAAAGGAATTCACCCCTCCACTTT	CASSGERNSPLHF
.	TRBV7-2	TRBD1	TRBJ2-1	TGTGCCAGCAGCTTAGCCGGTAGGCCAGGGGGCCCATACAATGAGCAGTTCTTC	CASSLAGRPGGPYNEQFF
.	TRBV7-8	TRBD1	TRBJ1-2	TGTGCCAGCAGCTTCCTGACAGGGACCTATGGCTACACCTTC	CASSFLTGTYGYTF
.	TRBV18	.	TRBJ2-2	TGTGCCAGCTCACCGAGGGACTCTACCAACACCGGGGAGCTGTTTTTT	CASSPRDSTNTGELFF
few	TRBV5-1	TRBD1	TRBJ1-1	TGCGCCAGCAGCGGGGACAGGGGCACTGAAGCTTTCTTT	CASSGDRGTEAFF
.	TRBV3-1/TRBV3-2	.	TRBJ1-1	TGTGCCAGCAGACACGACGGTGAAGCTTTCTTT	CASRHDGEAFF
once	TRBV7-8	.	TRBJ1-6	TGTGCCAGCAGCTTAGGTGACAGGCCTACCTATAATTCACCCCTCCACTTT	CASSLGDRPTYNSPLHF
.	TRBV27	.	TRBJ1-5	TGTGCCAGCAGTTTTAAAGTTTACAATCAGCCCCAGCATTTT	CASSFKVYNQPQHF
.	TRBV18	.	TRBJ2-5	TGTGCCAGCTCACCACTGTCAGGGAAAGAGACCCAGTACTTC	CASSPLSGKETQYF
once	TRBV3-1/TRBV3-2	TRBD1	TRBJ1-2	TGTGCCAGCAGACCCGACAGGGGGGGTGGCTACACCTTC	CASRPDRGGGYTF
few	TRBV19	.	TRBJ1-2	TGTGCCAGTAGTACCATACAGGGACGCTATGGCTACACCTTC	CASSTIQGRYGYTF
.	TRBV12-3/TRBV12-4	.	TRBJ1-4	TGTGCCAATGACATGGGGGGAAAACTGTTTTTT	CANDMGGKLFF
.	TRBV12-3/TRBV12-4	TRBD2	TRBJ2-1	TGTGCCGCGGGGCGGGGGAATGAGCAGTTCTTC	CAAGRGNEQFF
.	TRBV25-1	.	TRBJ2-5	TGTGCCAGCAGCCAGATAGGGAACCAAGAGACCCAGTACTTC	CASSQIGNQETQYF
few	TRBV6-1	.	TRBJ1-4	TGTGCCAGCAGTGAAGCGGGCAGGGGAGCGGTAGAAAAACTGTTTTTT	CASSEAGRGAVEKLFF
.	TRBV10-1	TRBD1	TRBJ2-3	TGCGCCAGCAGCGGGACAGGCACCGCAGATACGCAGTATTTT	CASSGTGTADTQYF
.	TRBV6-5	TRBD1	TRBJ2-1	TGTGCCAGCTTTTGGACAGGGGTCAATGAGCAGTTCTTC	CASFWTGVNEQFF
.	TRBV4-2	TRBD2	TRBJ2-1	TGTGCCAGCAGCCCGACTAGCGGGGGTAACAATGAGCAGTTCTTC	CASSPTSGGNNEQFF
.	TRBV3-1/TRBV3-2	.	TRBJ2-7	TGTGCCAGCAGCCAAGGAGGGGGGGTCACCTACGAGCAGTACTTC	CASSQGGGVTYEQYF
.	TRBV10-3	.	TRBJ2-5	TGTGCCATCAGTGCTGTACAGGAGAAGACCCAGTACTTC	CAISAVQEKTQYF
.	TRBV5-4	.	TRBJ2-1	TGTGCCTGGGGGGACAATGAGCAGTTCTTC	CAWGDNEQFF
.	TRBV30	.	TRBJ1-1	TGTGCCTGGAGTGTACGTCGACAGGAAGCTTTCTTT	CAWSVRRQEAFF
.	TRBV7-6	.	TRBJ2-1	TGTGCCAGCAGAGGAAGGGGGAGGAATGAGCAGTTCTTC	CASRGRGRNEQFF
once	TRBV27	TRBD2	TRBJ2-1	TGTGCCAGCAAACTAGCGGGGCTACCCTACAATGAGCAGTTCTTC	CASKLAGLPYNEQFF
.	TRBV30	.	TRBJ1-6	TGTGCCTGGACCCGGAGCTCCTATAATTCACCCCTCCACTTT	CAWTRSSYNSPLHF
.	TRBV11-3	TRBD1	TRBJ2-3	TGTGCCAGCAGCTTGGGGACAGGGAAAGGCAAGGCAGATACGCAGTATTTT	CASSLGTGKGKADTQYF
few	TRBV4-1	TRBD1	TRBJ1-5	TGCGCCAGCAGCCAAGATAGCACAGGGGGCAAGGTACAGCCCCAGCATTTT	CASSQDSTGGKVQPQHF
.	TRBV6-1	.	TRBJ1-3	TGTGCCAGCAGTGAAGCGCTTCGGAACTCTGGAAACACCATATATTTT	CASSEALRNSGNTIYF
.	TRBV6-1	TRBD2	TRBJ2-1	TGTGCCAGCAGTGAGGAGCGGGGGAACAATGAGCAGTTCTTC	CASSEERGNNEQFF
medium-sized	TRBV4-2	TRBD2	TRBJ2-7	TGTGCCAGCAGCCAAGATCCCGGTAGCGGGGGAAACGAGCAGTACTTC	CASSQDPGSGGNEQYF